The present T cell receptor (beta chain) was sequenced within a study of T cell responses to AZD1222 COVID-19 vaccine. Whole-study findings and limits: Spike-specific TCR repertoires showed rising breadth and depth after two AZD1222 doses. The study sampled repertoires only after the peak T cell response. Regions 160-218 and 743-854 dominated among vaccine-associated CD4 TCRs spanning spike. Baseline seropositivity characterized only 5 or 6 AZD1222 recipients.

V gave up 0 bases and J gave up 3 bases; unmatched junction bases: 4. The germline CDR1 and CDR2 sequences are SGHRS and YFSETQ. CDR3 size: 16 residues. As concerns this clone: The antigen remains unidentified.

The protocol was immunoSEQ multiplex PCR, while the TCRdb copy is restricted to in-frame clones and leaves out a portion. The sample has about 140,000 clones, approximately 93% seen once. Sequencing was performed on peripheral blood, taken on day 0 of MenACWY control vaccination. V usage is TRBV5-1 and J usage is TRBJ2-1; TRBD2 matches at 9 bases. This clonotype originated in an adult in good health. The CDR3 sequence is CASSLVPSGVYNEQFF. The DNA of the CDR3 is TGCGCCAGCAGCTTGGTACCTAGCGGGGTCTACAATGAGCAGTTCTTC.